This is a list of T cell receptor beta chains from one sample in a study of T-cell memory formation after mild COVID-19. TCRdb reprocessed the 5' RACE reads via MiXCR and lists one record per CDR3 protein. The table lists about 270,000 distinct CDR3 sequences, 15% to 20% of them singletons. The specimen sequenced was PBMCs or a T cell subset sorted from them (not recorded which). The source is a man between 18 and 35 years old who had mild COVID-19 (a few samples of this study predate the infection). Cell type and time point are not known. Both conserved end residues are part of each CDR3. D genes are given only for firm matches. Only part of the rows carry a size: once, few, many, or a class if the clone is expanded.

many	TRBV5-1	TRBD1	TRBJ1-1	TGCGCCAGCAGGAAGACAGGGGAGAACACTGAAGCTTTCTTT	CASRKTGENTEAFF
few	TRBV3-1	TRBD2	TRBJ2-7	TGTGCCAGCAGCCCTCCGGGACTAGATTACGAGCAGTACTTC	CASSPPGLDYEQYF
.	TRBV9	.	TRBJ1-2	TGTGCCAGCAGCAGCGATGGGCAGGGATGGAATGGCTACACCTTC	CASSSDGQGWNGYTF
.	TRBV3-1	TRBD1	TRBJ2-5	TGTGCCAGCAGCCAGCCAGGGGGCGTACTCCGAGCCGTCGGGGAGACCCAGTACTTC	CASSQPGGVLRAVGETQYF
.	TRBV7-2	.	TRBJ1-3	TGTGCCAGCAGCTACGTTACAGGGTCGGACACCATATATTTT	CASSYVTGSDTIYF
many	TRBV7-8	.	TRBJ2-2	TGTGCCAGCAGCCCTATAAGGAGGGGAAGGAGCGGGGAGCTGTTTTTT	CASSPIRRGRSGELFF
few	TRBV5-1	.	TRBJ1-3	TGCGCCAGCAGCCCCGGACGGCTCTCTGGAAACACCATATATTTT	CASSPGRLSGNTIYF
.	TRBV5-1	TRBD1	TRBJ2-7	TGCGCCAGCAGCTTGGTGGCAGGGGGCTCCTACGAGCAGTACTTC	CASSLVAGGSYEQYF
.	TRBV7-6	TRBD1	TRBJ1-5	TGTGCCAGCAGCGGAGGGACAGCTCCTGGTCAGCCCCAGCATTTT	CASSGGTAPGQPQHF
.	TRBV29-1	.	TRBJ2-3	TGCAGCGTTTGTACAGGGAGCGCAGATACGCAGTATTTT	CSVCTGSADTQYF
.	TRBV4-3	.	TRBJ2-3	TGCGCCAGCAGCCAAGAGCAGGACCCCACAGATACGCAGTATTTT	CASSQEQDPTDTQYF
few	TRBV5-5	TRBD2	TRBJ2-7	TGTGCCAGCAGCTTGCTACTAGCGGACTACGAGCAGTACTTC	CASSLLLADYEQYF
.	TRBV6-5	.	TRBJ2-2	TGTGCCAGCAGTTACCCCCCCGGGGCCGGGGAGCTGTTTTTT	CASSYPPGAGELFF
.	TRBV27	.	TRBJ1-5	TGTGCCAGCAGTTTAAGTCTAGGGCCGGGCAATCAGCCCCAGCATTTT	CASSLSLGPGNQPQHF
.	TRBV5-1	TRBD1	TRBJ1-2	TGCGCCAGCAGCTTCGGGACAGGGCGCTATGGCTACACCTTC	CASSFGTGRYGYTF
.	TRBV5-8	.	TRBJ2-1	TGTGCCAGCAGCCCTACTTGGTCCTCTAGTGCCAATGAGCAGTTCTTC	CASSPTWSSSANEQFF
.	TRBV6-2/TRBV6-3	.	TRBJ2-3	TGTGCCAGCAGGCGGGGCAAAGACACAGATACGCAGTATTTT	CASRRGKDTDTQYF
.	TRBV12-3/TRBV12-4	.	TRBJ1-5	TGTGCCAGCAGTCAGAGTAGCAATCAGCCCCAGCATTTT	CASSQSSNQPQHF
.	TRBV6-2/TRBV6-3	.	TRBJ2-2	TGTGCCAGCAGCCAGGGCCAAGGGCGACAGGCCGGGGAGCTGTTTTTT	CASSQGQGRQAGELFF
.	TRBV3-1	.	TRBJ1-2	TGTGCCAGCAGCCAAGGCCCGGGGGACTATGGCTACACCTTC	CASSQGPGDYGYTF
.	TRBV27	TRBD1	TRBJ2-5	TGTGCCAGCAGCTCCGGGACAGGGGTTCAAGAGACCCAGTACTTC	CASSSGTGVQETQYF
.	TRBV7-9	.	TRBJ2-2	TGTGCCAGCCACGGAAAGACAGGGAGCGGGGGAACGAACACCGGGGAGCTGTTTTTT	CASHGKTGSGGTNTGELFF
.	TRBV20-1	.	TRBJ2-5	TGCAGTGCTAGAGACAGGGGCGGGGAGACCCAGTACTTC	CSARDRGGETQYF